This paragraph covers one TCR beta chain sequence. Profiled with immunoSEQ multiplex PCR; TCRdb holds only in-frame clones, not every one. Among tens of thousands of clones listed, roughly 80% were seen once. This sample is part of a study of OX40 agonist ivuxolimab in advanced cancers. The junction had 6 bases not matched to a gene; V was cut back by 2 bases and J by 6 bases. Germline V gene lookup returns CDR1 MNHEY and CDR2 SVGAGI. The CDR3 consists of 15 residues. The gene calls are TRBV6-5 and TRBJ1-5; 8 bases are shared with TRBD1. Sequences were derived from CD4+ or CD8+ T cells sorted from blood, sampled in a trial of the OX40 agonist ivuxolimab. The TCR was taken from an adult with an advanced solid tumor such as melanoma, head and neck, liver or kidney cancer. CDR3: CASSYHRTGSQPQHF. The DNA of the CDR3 is TGTGCCAGCAGTTACCACCGGACAGGGAGTCAGCCCCAGCATTTT.